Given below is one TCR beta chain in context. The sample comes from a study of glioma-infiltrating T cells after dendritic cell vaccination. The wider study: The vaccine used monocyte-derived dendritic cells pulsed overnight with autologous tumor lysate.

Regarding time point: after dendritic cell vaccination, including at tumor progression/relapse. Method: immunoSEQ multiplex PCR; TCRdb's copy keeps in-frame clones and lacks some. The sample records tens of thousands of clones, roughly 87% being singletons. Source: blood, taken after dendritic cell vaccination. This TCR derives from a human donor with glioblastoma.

CDR3 in amino acids: CASSKTRRANTEAFF. CDR3 in DNA: TGTGCCAGCAGCAAAACAAGGCGGGCGAACACTGAAGCTTTCTTT. V gene TRBV21-1 combines with J gene TRBJ1-1. TRBV21-1 is a pseudogene segment. CDR3 length equals 15 residues.